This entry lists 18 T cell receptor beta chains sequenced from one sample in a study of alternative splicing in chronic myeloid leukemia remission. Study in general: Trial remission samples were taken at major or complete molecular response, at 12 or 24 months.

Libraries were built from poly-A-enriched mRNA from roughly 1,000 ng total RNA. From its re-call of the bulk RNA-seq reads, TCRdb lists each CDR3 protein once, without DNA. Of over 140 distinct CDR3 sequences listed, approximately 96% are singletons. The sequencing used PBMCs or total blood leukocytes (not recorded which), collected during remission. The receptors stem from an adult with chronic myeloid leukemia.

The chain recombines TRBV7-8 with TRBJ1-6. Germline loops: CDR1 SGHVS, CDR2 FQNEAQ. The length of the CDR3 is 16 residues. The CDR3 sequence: CASRTAAGSDNSPLHF.

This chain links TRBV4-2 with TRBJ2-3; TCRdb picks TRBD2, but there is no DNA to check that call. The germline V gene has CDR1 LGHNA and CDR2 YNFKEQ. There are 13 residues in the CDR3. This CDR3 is CASSQERGGTQYF.

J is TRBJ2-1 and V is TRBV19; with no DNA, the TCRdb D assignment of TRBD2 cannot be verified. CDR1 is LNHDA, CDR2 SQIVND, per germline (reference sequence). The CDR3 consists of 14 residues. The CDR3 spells CASRSAGTRVREFF. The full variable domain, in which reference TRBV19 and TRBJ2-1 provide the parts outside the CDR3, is DGGITQSPKYLFRKEGQNVTLSCEQNLNHDAMYWYRQDPGQGLRLIYYSQIVNDFQKGDIAEGYSVSREKKESFPLTVTSAQKNPTAFYLCASRSAGTRVREFFGPGTRLTVL.

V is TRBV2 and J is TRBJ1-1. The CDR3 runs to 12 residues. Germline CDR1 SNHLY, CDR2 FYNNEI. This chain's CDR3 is CASREIRAEAFF.

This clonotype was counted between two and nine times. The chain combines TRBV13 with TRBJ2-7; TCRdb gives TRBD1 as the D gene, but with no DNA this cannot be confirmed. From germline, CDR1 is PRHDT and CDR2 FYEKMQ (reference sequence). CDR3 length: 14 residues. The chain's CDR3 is CASSRRQGAYEQYF.

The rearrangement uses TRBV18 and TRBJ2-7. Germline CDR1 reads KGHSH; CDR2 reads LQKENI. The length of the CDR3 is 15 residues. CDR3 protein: CASSILTVPDYEQYF.

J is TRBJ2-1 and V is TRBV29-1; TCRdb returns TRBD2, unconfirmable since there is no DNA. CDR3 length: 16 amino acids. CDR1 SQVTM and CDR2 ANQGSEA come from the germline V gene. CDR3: CSVDPRWVAGNNEQFF.

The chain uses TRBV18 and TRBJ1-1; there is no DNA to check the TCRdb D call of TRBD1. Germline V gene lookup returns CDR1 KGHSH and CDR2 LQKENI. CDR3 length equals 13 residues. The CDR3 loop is CASSPGQDTEAFF.

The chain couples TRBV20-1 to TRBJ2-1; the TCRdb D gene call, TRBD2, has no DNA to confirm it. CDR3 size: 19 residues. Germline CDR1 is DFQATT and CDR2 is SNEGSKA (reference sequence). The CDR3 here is CSARDPTVGQTSGNNEQFF.

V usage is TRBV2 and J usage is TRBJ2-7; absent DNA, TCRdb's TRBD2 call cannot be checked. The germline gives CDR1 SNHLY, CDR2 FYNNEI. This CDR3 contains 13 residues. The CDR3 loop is CASSGDGVDEQYF.

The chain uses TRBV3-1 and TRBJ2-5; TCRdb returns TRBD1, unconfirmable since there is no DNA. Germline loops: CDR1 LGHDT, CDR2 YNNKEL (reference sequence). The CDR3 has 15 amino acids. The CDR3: CASSQPTGGQETQYF.

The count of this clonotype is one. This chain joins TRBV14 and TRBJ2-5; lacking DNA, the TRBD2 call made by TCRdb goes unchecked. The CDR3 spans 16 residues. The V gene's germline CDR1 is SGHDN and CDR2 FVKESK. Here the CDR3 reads CASRPLAGGSGETQYF.

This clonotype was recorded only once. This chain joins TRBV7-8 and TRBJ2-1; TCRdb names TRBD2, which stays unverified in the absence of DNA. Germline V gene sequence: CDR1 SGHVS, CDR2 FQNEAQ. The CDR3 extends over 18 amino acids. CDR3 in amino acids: CASSRLGLAGGHDNEQFF.

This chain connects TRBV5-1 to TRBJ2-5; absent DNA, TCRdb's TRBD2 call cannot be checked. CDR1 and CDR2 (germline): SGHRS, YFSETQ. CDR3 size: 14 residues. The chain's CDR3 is CASSRMGERETQYF.

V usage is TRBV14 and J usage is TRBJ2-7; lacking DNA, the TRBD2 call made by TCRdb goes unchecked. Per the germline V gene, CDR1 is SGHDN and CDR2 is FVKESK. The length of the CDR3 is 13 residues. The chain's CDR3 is CASSQVERDEQYF.

The CDR3 sequence is CASSLPGQTMDNSPLHF. V is TRBV5-6 and J is TRBJ1-6. This CDR3 has 17 amino acids. In germline, CDR1 is SGHDT, CDR2 YYEEEE. The full variable domain, with the rest looked up from reference TRBV5-6 and TRBJ1-6, is DAGVTQSPTHLIKTRGQQVTLRCSPKSGHDTVSWYQQALGQGPQFIFQYYEEEERQRGNFPDRFSGHQFPNYSSELNVNALLLGDSALYLCASSLPGQTMDNSPLHFGNGTRLTVT.

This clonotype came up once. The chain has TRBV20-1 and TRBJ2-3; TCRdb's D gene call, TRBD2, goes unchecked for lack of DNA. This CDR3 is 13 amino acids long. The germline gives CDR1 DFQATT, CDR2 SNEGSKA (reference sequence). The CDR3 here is CSALEGFKDTQYF.

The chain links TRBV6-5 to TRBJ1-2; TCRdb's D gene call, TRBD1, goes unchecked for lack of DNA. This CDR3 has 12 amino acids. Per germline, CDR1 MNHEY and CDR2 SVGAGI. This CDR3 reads CASSYRTGGYTF.